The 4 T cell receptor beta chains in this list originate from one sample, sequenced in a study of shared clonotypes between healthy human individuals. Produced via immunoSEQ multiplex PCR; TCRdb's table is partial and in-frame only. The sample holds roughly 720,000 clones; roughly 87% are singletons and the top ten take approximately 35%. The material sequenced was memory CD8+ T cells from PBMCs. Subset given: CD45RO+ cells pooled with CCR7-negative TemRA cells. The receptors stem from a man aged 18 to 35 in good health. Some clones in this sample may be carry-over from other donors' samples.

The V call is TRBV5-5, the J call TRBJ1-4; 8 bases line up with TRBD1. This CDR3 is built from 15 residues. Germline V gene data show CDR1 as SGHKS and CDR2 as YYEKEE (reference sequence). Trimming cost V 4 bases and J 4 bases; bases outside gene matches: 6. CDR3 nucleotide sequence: TGTGCCAGCAGCCCGGACAGGGATGATAATGAAAAACTGTTTTTT. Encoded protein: CASSPDRDDNEKLFF.

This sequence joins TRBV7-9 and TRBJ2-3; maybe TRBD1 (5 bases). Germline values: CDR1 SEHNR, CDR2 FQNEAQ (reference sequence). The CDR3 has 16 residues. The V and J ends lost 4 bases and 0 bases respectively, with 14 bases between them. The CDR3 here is CASSSRGRTSTDTQYF. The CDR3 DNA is TGTGCCAGCAGCTCAAGGGGCAGAACGAGCACAGATACGCAGTATTTT. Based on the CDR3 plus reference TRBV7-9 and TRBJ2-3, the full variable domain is DTGVSQNPRHKITKRGQNVTFRCDPISEHNRLYWYRQTLGQGPEFLTYFQNEAQLEKSRLLSDRFSAERPKGSFSTLEIQRTEQGDSAMYLCASSSRGRTSTDTQYFGPGTRLTVL.

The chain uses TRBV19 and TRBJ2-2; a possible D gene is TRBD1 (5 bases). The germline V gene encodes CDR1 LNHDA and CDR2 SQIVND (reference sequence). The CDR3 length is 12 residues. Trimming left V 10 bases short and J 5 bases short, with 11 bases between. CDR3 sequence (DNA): TGTGCCACAGGGTCGTGGACCGGGGAGCTGTTTTTT. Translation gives CATGSWTGELFF.

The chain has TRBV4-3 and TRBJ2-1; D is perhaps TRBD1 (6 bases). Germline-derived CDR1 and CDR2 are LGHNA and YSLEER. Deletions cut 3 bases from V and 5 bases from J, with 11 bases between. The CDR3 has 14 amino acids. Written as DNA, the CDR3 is TGCGCCAGCAGCCACACTACAGGGAACAATGAGCAGTTCTTC. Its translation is CASSHTTGNNEQFF.